The clone carrying this TCR beta chain has just one count. Antigen unknown. The sample comes from a study of blood T cells in healthy people across ages. Study information: Using template switching, researchers captured about one barcoded beta molecule for each two T cells. Regarding the study as a whole: Diversity of TCR beta per million T cells declined in a roughly linear way with age.

Using a J-beta primer mix together with a sample-barcoded 5' primer, a second PCR was run for roughly 7 to 12 cycles. A template-switch adaptor containing 12 random nucleotides labeled each cDNA molecule. Any given sample supplied a minimum of 2.5 million CDR3-containing paired-end reads. TCRdb independently ran MiXCR on the 5' RACE reads; one entry per CDR3 protein. Here the sample spans 600,000 to 1,000,000 distinct CDR3 sequences, about 62% being singletons. The specimen sequenced was blood. The clonotype originates from a man under 40 in good health.

DNA for the CDR3: TGTGCCAGCAGCCAATCGAGTCGTGGCTACACCTTC. Encoded protein: CASSQSSRGYTF. This chain links TRBV16 with TRBJ1-2; D is undetermined. V gave up 0 bases and J gave up 7 bases, with 6 bases separating them. Germline CDR1 and CDR2: KGHSY and FQNENV. This CDR3 has 12 amino acids.